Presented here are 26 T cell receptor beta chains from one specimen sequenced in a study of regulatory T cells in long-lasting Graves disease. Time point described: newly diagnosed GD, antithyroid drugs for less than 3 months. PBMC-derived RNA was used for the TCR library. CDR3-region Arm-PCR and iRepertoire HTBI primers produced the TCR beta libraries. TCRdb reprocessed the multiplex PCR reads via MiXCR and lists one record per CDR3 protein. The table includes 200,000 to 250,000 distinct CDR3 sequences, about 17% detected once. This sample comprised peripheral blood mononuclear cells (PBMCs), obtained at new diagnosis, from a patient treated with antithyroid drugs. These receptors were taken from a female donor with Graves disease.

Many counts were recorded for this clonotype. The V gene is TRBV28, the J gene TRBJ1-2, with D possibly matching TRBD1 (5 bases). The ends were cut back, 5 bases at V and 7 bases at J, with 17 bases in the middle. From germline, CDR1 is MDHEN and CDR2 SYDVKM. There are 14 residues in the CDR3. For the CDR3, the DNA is TGTGCCAGCAGTGCCCAGGGTCGAAATGGTGGCTACACCTTC. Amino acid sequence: CASSAQGRNGGYTF.

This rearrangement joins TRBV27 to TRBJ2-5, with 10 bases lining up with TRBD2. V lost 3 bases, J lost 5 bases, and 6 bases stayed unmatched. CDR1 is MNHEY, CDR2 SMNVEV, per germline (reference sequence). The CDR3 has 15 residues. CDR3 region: CASSFRAGGPETQYF. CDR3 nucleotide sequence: TGTGCCAGCAGTTTCCGAGCGGGAGGGCCGGAGACCCAGTACTTC.

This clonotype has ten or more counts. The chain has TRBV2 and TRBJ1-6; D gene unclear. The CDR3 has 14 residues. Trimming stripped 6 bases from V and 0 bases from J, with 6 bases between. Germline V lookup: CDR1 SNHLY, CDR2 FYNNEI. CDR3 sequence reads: CASSKSSYNSPLHF. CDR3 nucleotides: TGTGCCAGCAGCAAAAGCTCCTATAATTCACCCCTCCACTTT.

The CDR3 sequence is CASSPGGSLNTEAFF. Here the CDR3 DNA reads TGTGCCAGCAGCCCAGGTGGAAGTTTGAACACTGAAGCTTTCTTT. The rearrangement links TRBV7-2 to TRBJ1-1; D gene unclear. Germline V gene lookup returns CDR1 SGHTA and CDR2 FQGNSA. This CDR3 region has 15 residues. Trimming cost V 5 bases and J 0 bases, with 13 bases left between them.

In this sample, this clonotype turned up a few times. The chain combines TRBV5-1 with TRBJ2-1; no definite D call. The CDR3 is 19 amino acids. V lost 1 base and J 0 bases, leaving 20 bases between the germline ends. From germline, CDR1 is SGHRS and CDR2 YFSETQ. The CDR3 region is CASSLLRSLGSSSYNEQFF. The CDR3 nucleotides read TGCGCCAGCAGCTTGCTTCGTAGTTTGGGGTCGAGCTCCTACAATGAGCAGTTCTTC.

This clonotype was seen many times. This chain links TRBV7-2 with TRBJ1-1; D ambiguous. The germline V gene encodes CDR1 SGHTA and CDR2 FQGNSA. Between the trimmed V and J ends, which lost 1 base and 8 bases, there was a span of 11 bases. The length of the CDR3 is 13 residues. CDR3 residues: CASSLGRPAEAFF. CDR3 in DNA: TGTGCCAGCAGCTTAGGCAGGCCAGCCGAAGCTTTCTTT.

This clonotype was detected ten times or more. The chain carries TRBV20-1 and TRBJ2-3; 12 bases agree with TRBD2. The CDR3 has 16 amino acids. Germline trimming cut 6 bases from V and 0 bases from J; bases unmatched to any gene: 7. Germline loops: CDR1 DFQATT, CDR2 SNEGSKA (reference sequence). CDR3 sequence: CSATIGTSGSTDTQYF. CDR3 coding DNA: TGCAGTGCAACTATCGGGACTAGCGGGAGCACAGATACGCAGTATTTT.

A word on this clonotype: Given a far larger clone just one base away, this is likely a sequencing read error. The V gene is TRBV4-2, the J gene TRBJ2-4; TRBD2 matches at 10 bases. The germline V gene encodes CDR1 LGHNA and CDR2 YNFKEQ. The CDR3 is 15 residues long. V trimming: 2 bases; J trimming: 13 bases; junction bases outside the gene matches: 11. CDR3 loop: CASSQQREGYNEQYF. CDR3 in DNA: TGTGCCAGCAGCCAACAGCGGGAGGGGTACAATGAGCAGTACTTC.

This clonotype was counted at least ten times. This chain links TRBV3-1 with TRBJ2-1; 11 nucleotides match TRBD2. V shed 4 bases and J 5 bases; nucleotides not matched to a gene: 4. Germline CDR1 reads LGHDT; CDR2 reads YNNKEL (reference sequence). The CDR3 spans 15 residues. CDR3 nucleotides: TGTGCCAGCAGCCCCCGACTAGCGGGAAACAATGAGCAGTTCTTC. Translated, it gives CASSPRLAGNNEQFF.

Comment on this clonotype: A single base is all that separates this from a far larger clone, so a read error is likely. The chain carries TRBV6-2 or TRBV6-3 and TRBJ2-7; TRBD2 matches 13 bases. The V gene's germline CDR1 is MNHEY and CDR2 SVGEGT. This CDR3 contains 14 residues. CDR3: CANSGLAGVYEQYF. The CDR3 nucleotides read TGTGCCAACAGTGGACTAGCGGGAGTTTACGAGCAGTACTTC.

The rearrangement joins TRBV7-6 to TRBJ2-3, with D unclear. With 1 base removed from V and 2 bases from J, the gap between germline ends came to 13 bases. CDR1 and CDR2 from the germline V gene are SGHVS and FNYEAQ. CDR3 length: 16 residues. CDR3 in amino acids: CASSLVAGPSTDTQYF. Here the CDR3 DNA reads TGTGCCAGCAGCTTAGTGGCAGGACCGTCCACAGATACGCAGTATTTT.

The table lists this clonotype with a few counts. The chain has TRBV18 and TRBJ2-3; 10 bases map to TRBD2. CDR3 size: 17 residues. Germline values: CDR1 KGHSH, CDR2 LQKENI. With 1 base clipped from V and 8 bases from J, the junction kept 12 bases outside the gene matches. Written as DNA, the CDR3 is TGTGCCAGCTCACCACGCCCTAGCGGGAGCGATGGAGGTACGCAGTATTTT. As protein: CASSPRPSGSDGGTQYF.

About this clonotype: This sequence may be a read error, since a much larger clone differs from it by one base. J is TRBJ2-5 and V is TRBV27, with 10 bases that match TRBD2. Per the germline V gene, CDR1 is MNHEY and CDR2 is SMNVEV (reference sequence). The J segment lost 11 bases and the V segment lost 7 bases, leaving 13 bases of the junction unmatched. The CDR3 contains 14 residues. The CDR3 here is CASKSGRVLNEQYF. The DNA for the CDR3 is TGTGCCAGCAAAAGCGGGAGGGTTCTCAATGAGCAGTACTTC.

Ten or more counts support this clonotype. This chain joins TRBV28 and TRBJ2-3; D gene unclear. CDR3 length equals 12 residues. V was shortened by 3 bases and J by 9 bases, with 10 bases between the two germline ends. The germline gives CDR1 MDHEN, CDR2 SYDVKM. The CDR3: CASSFAGRTQYF. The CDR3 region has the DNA TGTGCCAGCAGTTTTGCCGGACGGACGCAGTATTTT.

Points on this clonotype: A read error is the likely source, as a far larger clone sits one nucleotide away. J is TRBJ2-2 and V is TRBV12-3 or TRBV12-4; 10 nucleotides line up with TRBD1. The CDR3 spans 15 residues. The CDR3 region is CASSYGTGVTEELFF. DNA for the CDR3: TGTGCCAGCAGTTACGGGACAGGGGTAACCGAGGAGCTGTTTTTT.

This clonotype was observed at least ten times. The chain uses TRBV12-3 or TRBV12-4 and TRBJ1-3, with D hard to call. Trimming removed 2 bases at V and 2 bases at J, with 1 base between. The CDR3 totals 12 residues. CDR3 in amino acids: CASSLPGNTIYF. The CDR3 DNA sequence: TGTGCCAGCAGTTTACCTGGAAACACCATATATTTT.

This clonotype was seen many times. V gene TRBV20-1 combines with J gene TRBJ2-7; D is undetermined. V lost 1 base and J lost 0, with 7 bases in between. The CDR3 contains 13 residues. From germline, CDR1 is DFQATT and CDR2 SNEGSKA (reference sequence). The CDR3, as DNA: TGCAGTGCTAGAGTTGACTCCTCCTACGAGCAGTACTTC. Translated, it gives CSARVDSSYEQYF.

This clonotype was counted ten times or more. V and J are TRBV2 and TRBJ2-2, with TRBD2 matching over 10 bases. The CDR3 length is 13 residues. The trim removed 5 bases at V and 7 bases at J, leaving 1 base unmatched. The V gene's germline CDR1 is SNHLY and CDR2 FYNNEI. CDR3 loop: CASSRTSGGELFF. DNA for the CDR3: TGTGCCAGCAGTAGGACTAGCGGCGGGGAGCTGTTTTTT.

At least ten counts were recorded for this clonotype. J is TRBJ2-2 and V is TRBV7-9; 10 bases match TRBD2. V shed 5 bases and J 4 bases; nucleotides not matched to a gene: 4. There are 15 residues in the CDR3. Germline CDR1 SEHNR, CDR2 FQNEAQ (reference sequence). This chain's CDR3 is CASSPLAGATGELFF. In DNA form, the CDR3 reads TGTGCCAGCAGCCCTCTAGCGGGAGCCACCGGGGAGCTGTTTTTT.

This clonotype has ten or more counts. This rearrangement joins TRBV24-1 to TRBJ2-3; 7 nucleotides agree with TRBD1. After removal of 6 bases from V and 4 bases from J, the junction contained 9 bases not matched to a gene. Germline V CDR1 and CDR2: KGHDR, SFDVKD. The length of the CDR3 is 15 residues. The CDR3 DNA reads TGTGCCACCAGTCCGAGGGACAGAAGTCCAGATACGCAGTATTTT. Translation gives CATSPRDRSPDTQYF.

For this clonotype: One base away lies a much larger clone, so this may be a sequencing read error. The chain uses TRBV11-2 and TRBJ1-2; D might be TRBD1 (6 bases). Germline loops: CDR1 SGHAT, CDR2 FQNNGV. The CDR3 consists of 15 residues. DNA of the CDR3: TGTGCCGGCAGCTTGCAACCTAGGACAGCTTATGGCTACACCTTC. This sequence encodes CAGSLQPRTAYGYTF.

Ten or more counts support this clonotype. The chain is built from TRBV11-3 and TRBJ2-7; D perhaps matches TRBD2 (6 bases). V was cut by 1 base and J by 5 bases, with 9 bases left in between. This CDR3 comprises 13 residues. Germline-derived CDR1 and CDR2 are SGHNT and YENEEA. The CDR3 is CASSLGEEDEQYF. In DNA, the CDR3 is TGTGCCAGCAGCTTAGGGGAGGAGGACGAGCAGTACTTC.

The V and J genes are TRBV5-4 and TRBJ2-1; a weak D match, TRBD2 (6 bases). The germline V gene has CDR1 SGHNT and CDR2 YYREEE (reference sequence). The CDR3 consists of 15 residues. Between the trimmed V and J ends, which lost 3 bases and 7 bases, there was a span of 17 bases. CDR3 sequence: CASSSSYKGTNEQFF. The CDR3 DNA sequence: TGTGCCAGCAGCTCCTCTTACAAGGGGACTAATGAGCAGTTCTTC. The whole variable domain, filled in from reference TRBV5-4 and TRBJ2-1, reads ETGVTQSPTHLIKTRGQQVTLRCSSQSGHNTVSWYQQALGQGPQFIFQYYREEENGRGNFPPRFSGLQFPNYSSELNVNALELDDSALYLCASSSSYKGTNEQFFGPGTRLTVL.

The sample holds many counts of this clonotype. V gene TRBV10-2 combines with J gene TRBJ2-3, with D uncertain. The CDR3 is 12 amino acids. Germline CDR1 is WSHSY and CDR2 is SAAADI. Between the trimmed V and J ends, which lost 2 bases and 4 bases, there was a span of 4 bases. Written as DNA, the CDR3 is TGCGCCAGCAGTGAGGTGGCAGATACGCAGTATTTT. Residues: CASSEVADTQYF.

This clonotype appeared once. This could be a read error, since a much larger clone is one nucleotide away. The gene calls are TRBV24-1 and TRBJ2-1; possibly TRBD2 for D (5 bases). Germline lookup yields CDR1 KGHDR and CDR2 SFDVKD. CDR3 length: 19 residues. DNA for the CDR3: TGTGCCACCAGTGCCGCGGGTCCCTCCCCGGGCCACTCCTGCAATGAGCAGTTCTTC. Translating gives CATSAAGPSPGHSCNEQFF.

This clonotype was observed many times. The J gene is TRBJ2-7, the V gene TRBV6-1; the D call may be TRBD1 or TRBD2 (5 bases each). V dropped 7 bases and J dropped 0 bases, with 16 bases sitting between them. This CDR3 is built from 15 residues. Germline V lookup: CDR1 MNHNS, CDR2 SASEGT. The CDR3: CASTDRGPSSYEQYF. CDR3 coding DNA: TGTGCCAGCACCGACCGGGGCCCTAGCTCCTACGAGCAGTACTTC.